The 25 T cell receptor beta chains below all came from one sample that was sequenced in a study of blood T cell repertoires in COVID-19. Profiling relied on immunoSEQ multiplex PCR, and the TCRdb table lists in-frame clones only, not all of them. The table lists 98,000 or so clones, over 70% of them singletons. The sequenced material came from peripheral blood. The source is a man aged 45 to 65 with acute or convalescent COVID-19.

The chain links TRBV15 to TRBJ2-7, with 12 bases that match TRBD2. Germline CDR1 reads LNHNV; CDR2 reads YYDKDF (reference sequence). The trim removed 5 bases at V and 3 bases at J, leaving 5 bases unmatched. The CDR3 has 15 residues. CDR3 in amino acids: CATSVLAGGSYEQYF. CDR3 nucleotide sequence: TGTGCCACCAGCGTCCTAGCGGGAGGGAGCTACGAGCAGTACTTC.

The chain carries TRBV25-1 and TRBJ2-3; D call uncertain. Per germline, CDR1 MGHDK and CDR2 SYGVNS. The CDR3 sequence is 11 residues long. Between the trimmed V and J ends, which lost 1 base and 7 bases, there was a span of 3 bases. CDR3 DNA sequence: TGTGCCAGCAGTGAATCTTATACGCAGTATTTT. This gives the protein CASSESYTQYF.

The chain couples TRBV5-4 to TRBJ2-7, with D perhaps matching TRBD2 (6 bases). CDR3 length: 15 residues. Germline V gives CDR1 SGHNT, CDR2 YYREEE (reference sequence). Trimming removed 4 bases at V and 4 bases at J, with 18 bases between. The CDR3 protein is CASSTGLNPEYEQYF. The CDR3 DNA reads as TGTGCCAGCAGCACGGGACTCAATCCCGAGTACGAGCAGTACTTC.

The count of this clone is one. CDR3 region: CASSYQGARTGELFF. In DNA form, the CDR3 reads TGTGCCAGCAGTTACCAGGGGGCGCGGACCGGGGAGCTGTTTTTT. The chain links TRBV6-6 to TRBJ2-2, with TRBD1 identical over 8 bases. The J segment lost 5 bases and the V segment lost 2 bases, leaving 4 bases of the junction unmatched. This CDR3 is built from 15 residues. Germline V gene data show CDR1 as MNHNY and CDR2 as SVGAGI (reference sequence).

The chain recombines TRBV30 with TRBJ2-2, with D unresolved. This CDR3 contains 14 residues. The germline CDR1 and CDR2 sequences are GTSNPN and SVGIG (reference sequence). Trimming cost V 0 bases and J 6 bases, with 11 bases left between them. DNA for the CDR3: TGTGCCTGGAGTGTATTCGGTTCTTCCGGGGAGCTGTTTTTT. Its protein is CAWSVFGSSGELFF.

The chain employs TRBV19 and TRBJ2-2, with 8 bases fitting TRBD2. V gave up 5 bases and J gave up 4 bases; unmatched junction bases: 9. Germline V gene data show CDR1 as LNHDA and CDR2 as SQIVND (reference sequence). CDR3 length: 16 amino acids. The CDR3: CASSLRAGVATGELFF. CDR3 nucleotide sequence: TGTGCCAGTAGTTTACGAGCGGGAGTCGCCACCGGGGAGCTGTTTTTT.

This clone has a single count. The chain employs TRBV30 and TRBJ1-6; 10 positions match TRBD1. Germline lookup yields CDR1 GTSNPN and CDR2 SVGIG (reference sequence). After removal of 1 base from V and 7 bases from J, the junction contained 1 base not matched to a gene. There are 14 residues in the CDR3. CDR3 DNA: TGTGCCTGGAGTGCGGGACAGGGGAATTCACCCCTCCACTTT. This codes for CAWSAGQGNSPLHF.

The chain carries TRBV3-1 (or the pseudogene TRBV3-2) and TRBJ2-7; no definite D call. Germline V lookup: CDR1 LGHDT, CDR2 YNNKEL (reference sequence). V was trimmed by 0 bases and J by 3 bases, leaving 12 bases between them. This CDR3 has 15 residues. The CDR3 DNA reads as TGTGCCAGCAGCCAAGATAACAGTGAATACTACGAGCAGTACTTC. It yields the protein CASSQDNSEYYEQYF.

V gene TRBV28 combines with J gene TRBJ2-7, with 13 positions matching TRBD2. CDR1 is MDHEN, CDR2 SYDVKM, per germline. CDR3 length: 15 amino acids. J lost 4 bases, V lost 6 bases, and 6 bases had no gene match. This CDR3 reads CASSPGTSGTYEQYF. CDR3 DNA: TGTGCCAGCAGCCCCGGGACTAGCGGGACGTACGAGCAGTACTTC.

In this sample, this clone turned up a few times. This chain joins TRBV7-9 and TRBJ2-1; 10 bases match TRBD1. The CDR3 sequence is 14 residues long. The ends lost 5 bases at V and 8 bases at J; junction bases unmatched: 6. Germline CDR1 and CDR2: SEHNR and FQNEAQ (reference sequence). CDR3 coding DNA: TGTGCCAGCAGCAGGGGGGACAGGGGCGATGAGCAGTTCTTC. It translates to CASSRGDRGDEQFF.

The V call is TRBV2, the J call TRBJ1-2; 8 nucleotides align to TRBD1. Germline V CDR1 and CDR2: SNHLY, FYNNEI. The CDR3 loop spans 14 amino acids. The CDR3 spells CGAPGSDRVYGYTF. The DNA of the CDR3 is TGTGGAGCCCCAGGGTCGGACAGGGTCTATGGCTACACCTTC.

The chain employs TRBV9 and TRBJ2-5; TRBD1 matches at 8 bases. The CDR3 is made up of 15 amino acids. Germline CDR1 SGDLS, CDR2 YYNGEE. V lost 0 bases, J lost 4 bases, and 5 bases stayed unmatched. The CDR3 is CASSVEGTGGETQYF. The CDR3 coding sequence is TGTGCCAGCAGCGTAGAGGGGACAGGTGGAGAGACCCAGTACTTC.

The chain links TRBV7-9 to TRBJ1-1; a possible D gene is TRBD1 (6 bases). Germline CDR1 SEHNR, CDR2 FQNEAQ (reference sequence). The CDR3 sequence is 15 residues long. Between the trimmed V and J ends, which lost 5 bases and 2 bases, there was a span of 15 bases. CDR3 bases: TGTGCCAGCAGCCCCGGGGGGGGCAGTAACACTGAAGCTTTCTTT. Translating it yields CASSPGGGSNTEAFF.

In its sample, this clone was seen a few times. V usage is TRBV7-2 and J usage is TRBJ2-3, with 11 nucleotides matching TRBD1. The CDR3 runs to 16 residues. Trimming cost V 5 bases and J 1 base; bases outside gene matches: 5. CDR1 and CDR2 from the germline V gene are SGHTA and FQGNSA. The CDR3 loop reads CASSPSGQGGTDTQYF. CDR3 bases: TGTGCCAGCAGCCCCTCGGGACAGGGGGGCACAGATACGCAGTATTTT.

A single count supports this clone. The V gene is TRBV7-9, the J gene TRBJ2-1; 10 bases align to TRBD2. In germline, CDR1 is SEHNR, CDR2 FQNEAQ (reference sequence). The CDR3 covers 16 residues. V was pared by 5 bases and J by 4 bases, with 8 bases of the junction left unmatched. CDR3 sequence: CASSPSGSGTYNEQFF. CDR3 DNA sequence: TGTGCCAGCAGCCCTAGCGGGAGTGGGACATACAATGAGCAGTTCTTC.

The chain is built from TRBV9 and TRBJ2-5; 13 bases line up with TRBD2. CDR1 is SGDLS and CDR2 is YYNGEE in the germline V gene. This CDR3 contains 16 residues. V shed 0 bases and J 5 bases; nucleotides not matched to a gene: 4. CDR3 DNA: TGTGCCAGCAGCGTAGGGACTAGCGGGAGAGGGGAGACCCAGTACTTC. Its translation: CASSVGTSGRGETQYF.

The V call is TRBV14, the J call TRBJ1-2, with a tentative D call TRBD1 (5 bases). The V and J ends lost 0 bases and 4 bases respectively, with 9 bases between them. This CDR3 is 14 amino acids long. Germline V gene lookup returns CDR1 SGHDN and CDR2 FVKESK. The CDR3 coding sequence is TGTGCCAGCAGCCAAGATTTCGGGGGCTATGGCTACACCTTC. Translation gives CASSQDFGGYGYTF. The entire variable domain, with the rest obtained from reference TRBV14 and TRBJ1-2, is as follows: EAGVTQFPSHSVIEKGQTVTLRCDPISGHDNLYWYRRVMGKEIKFLLHFVKESKQDESGMPNNRFLAERTGGTYSTLKVQPAELEDSGVYFCASSQDFGGYGYTFGSGTRLTVV.

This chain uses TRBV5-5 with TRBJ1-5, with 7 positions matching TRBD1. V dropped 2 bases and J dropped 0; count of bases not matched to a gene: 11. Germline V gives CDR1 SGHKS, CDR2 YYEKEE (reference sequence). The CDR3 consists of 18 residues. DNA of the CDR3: TGTGCCAGCAGCTTAGGGGTAGGGGGCGGCTATAGCAATCAGCCCCAGCATTTT. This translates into CASSLGVGGGYSNQPQHF.

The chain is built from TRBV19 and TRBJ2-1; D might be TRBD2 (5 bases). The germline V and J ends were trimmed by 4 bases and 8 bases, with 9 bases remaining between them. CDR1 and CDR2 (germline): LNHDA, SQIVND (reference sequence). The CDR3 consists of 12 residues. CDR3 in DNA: TGTGCCAGTAGTAATTGGGGAGATGAGCAGTTCTTC. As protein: CASSNWGDEQFF.

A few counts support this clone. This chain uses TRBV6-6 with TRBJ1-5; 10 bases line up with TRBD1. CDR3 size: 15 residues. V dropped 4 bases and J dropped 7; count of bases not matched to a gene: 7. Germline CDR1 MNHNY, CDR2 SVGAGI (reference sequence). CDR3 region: CASSSTGGAGQPQHF. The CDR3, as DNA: TGTGCCAGCAGTTCGACAGGGGGCGCGGGGCAGCCCCAGCATTTT.

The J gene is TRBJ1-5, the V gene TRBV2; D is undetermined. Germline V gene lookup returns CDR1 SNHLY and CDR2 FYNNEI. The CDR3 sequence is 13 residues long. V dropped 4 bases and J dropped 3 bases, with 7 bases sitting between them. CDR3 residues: CASSGQPNQPQHF. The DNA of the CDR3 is TGTGCCAGCAGTGGACAACCCAATCAGCCCCAGCATTTT. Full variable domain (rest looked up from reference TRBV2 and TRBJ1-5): EPEVTQTPSHQVTQMGQEVILRCVPISNHLYFYWYRQILGQKVEFLVSFYNNEISEKSEIFDDQFSVERPDGSNFTLKIRSTKLEDSAMYFCASSGQPNQPQHFGDGTRLSIL.

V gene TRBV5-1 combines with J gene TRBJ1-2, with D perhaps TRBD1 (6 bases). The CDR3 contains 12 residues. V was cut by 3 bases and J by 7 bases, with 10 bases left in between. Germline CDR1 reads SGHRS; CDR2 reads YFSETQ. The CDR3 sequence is CASSSDSFGYTF. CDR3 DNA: TGCGCCAGCAGCTCGGACAGCTTTGGCTACACCTTC.

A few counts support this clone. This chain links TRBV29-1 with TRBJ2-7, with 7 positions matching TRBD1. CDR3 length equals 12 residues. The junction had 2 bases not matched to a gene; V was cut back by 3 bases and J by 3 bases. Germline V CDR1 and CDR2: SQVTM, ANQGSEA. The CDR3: CSVETGFYEQYF. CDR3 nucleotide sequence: TGCAGCGTTGAGACAGGGTTCTACGAGCAGTACTTC.

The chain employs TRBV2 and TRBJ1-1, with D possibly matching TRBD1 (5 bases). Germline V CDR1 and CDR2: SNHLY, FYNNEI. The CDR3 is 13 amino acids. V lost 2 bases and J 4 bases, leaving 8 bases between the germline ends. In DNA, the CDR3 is TGTGCCAGCAGTGAACAGGGAGGCACTGAAGCTTTCTTT. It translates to CASSEQGGTEAFF.

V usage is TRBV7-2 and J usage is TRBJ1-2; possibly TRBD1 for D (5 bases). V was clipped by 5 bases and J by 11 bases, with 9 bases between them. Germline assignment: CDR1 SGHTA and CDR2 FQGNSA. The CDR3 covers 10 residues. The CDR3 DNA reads TGTGCCAGCAGCCCGACAGTTTACACCTTC. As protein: CASSPTVYTF.